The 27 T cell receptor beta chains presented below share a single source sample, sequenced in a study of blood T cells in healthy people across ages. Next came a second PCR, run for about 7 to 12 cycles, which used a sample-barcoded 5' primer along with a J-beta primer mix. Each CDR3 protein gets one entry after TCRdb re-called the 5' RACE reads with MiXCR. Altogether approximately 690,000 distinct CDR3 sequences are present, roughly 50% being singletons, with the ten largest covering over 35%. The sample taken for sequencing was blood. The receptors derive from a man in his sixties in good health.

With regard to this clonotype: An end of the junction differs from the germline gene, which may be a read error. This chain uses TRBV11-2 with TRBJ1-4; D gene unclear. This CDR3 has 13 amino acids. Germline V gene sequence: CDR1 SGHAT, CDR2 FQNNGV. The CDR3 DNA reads TGTGCCTGCAGCTTAGGCGAGCGGGAAAAACTGTTTTTT. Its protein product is CACSLGEREKLFF.

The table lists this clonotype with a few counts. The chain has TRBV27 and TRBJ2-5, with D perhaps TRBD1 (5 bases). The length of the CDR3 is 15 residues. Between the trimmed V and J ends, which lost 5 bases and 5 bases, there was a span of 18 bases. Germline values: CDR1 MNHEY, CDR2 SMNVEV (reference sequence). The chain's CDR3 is CASSRDSIPGETQYF. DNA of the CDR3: TGTGCCAGCAGTAGAGACAGCATCCCTGGGGAGACCCAGTACTTC.

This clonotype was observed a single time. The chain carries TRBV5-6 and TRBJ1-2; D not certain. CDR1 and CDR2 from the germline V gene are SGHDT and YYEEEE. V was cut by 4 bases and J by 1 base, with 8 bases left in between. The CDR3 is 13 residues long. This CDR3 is CASSTAVNYGYTF. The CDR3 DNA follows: TGTGCCAGCAGCACGGCCGTTAACTATGGCTACACCTTC. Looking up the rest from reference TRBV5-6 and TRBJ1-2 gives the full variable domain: DAGVTQSPTHLIKTRGQQVTLRCSPKSGHDTVSWYQQALGQGPQFIFQYYEEEERQRGNFPDRFSGHQFPNYSSELNVNALLLGDSALYLCASSTAVNYGYTFGSGTRLTVV.

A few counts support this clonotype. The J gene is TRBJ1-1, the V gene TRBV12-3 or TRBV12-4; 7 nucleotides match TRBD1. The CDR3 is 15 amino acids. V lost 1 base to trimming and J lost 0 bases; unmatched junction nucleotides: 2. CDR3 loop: CASSLGGQMNTEAFF. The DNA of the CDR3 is TGTGCCAGCAGTTTAGGGGGACAGATGAACACTGAAGCTTTCTTT.

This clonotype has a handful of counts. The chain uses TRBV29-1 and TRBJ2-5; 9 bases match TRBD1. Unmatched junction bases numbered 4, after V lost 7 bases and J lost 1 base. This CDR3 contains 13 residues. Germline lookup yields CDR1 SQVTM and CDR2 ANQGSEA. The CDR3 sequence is CSGRDRAQETQYF. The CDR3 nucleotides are TGCAGCGGCCGGGACAGGGCCCAAGAGACCCAGTACTTC.

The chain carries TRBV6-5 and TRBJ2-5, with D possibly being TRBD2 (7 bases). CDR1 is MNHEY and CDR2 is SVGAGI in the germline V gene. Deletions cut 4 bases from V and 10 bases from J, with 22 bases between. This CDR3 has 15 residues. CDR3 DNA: TGTGCCAGCAGTTCCCTTGGGGGGCCTAGGGAGGGCCAGTACTTC. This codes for CASSSLGGPREGQYF.

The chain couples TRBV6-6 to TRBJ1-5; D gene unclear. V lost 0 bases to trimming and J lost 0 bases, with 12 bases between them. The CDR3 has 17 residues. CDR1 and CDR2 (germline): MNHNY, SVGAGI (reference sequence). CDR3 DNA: TGTGCCAGCAGTTACTCGGGCAGCCGCTATAGCAATCAGCCCCAGCATTTT. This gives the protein CASSYSGSRYSNQPQHF.

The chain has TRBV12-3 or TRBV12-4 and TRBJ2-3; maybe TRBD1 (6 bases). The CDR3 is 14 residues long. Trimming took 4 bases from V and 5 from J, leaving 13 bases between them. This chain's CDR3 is CASSSGARGDTQYF. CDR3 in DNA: TGTGCCAGCAGTTCAGGGGCCCGCGGAGATACGCAGTATTTT.

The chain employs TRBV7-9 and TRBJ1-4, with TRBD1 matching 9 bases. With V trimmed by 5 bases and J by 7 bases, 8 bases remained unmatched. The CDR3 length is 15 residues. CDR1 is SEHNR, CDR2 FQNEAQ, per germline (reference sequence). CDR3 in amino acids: CASSARQGGVEKLFF. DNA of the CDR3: TGTGCCAGCAGCGCCCGACAGGGGGGTGTTGAAAAACTGTTTTTT.

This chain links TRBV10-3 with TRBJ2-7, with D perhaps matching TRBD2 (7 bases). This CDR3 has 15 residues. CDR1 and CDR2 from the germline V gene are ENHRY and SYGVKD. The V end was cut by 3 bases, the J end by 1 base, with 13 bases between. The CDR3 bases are TGTGCCATCAGTGAAGCAGCGGGACAATCCTACGAGCAGTACTTC. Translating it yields CAISEAAGQSYEQYF.

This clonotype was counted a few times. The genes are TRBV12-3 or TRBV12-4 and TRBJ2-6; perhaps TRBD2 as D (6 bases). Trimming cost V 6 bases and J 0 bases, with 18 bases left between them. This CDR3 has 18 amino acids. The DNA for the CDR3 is TGTGCCAGCAGGCCCGTCGGGGGAAGATACTCTGGGGCCAACGTCCTGACTTTC. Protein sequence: CASRPVGGRYSGANVLTF.

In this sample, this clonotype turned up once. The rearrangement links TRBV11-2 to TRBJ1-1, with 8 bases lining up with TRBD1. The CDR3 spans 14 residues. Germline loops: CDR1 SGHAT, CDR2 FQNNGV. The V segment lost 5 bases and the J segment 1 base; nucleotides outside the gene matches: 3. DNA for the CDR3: TGTGCCAGCAGCGCCGGGACAGGGAACACTGAAGCTTTCTTT. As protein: CASSAGTGNTEAFF.

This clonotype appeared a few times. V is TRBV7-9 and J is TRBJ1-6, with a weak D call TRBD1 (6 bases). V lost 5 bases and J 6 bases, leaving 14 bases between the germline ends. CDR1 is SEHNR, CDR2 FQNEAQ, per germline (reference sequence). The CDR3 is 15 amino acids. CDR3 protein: CASSVGTQFNSPLHF. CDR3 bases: TGTGCCAGCAGCGTCGGGACACAATTTAATTCACCCCTCCACTTT.

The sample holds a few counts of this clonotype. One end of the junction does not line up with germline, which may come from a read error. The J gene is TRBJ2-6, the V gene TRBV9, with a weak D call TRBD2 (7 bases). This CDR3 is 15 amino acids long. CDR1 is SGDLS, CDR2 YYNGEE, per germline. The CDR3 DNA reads TGTGCCAGCAGCCCCTCCTTAGGGGGGGCTAACGTCCTGACTTTC. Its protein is CASSPSLGGANVLTF.

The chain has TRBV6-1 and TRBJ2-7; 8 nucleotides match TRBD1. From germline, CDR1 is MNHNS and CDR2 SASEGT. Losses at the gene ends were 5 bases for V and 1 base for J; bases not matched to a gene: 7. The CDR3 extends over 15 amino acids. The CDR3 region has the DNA TGTGCCAGCAGTCCCTTGCAGGGGGCATCCTACGAGCAGTACTTC. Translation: CASSPLQGASYEQYF.

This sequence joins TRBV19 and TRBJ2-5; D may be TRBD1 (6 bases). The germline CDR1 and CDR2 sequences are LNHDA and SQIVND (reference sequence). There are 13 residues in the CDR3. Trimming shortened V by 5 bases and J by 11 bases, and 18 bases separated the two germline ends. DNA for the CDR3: TGTGCCAGTAGTCTCGACAGGTGGGGTGAGCAGTACTTC. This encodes CASSLDRWGEQYF.

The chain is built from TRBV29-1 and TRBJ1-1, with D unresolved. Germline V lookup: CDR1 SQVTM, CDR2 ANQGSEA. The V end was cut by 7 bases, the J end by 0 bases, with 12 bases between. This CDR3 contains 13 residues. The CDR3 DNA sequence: TGCAGCGCCGAGGGTATCATGAACACTGAAGCTTTCTTT. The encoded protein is CSAEGIMNTEAFF.

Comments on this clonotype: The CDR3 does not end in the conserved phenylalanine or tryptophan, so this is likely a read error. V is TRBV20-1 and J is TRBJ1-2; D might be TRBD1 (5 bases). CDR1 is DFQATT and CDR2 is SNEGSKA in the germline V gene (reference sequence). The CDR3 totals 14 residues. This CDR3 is CSAGEGRVNYGYTL. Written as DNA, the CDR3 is TGCAGTGCTGGAGAGGGGAGAGTTAACTATGGCTACACCCTC.

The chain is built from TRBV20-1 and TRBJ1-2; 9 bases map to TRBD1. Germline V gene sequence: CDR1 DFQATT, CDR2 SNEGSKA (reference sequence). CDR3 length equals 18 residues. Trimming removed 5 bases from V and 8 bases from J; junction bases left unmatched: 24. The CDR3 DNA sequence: TGCAGTGCTCATATGCCGGGACAGGGAGTCCATGCGTTGGAGGGCTACACCTTC. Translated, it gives CSAHMPGQGVHALEGYTF.

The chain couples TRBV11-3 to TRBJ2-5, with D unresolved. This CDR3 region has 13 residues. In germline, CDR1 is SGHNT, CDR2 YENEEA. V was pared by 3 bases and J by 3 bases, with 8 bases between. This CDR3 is CASSFSPKETQYF. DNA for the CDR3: TGTGCCAGCAGCTTCTCCCCTAAAGAGACCCAGTACTTC.

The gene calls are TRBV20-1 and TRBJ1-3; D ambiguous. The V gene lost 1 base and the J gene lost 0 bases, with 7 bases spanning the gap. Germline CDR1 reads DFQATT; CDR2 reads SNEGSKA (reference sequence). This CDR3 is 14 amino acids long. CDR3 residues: CSARAPGSGNTIYF. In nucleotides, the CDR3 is TGCAGTGCTAGAGCCCCGGGCTCTGGAAACACCATATATTTT.

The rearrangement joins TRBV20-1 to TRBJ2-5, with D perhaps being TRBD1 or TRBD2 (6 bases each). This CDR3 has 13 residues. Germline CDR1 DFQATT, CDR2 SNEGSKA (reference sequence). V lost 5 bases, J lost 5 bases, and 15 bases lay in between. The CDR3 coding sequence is TGCAGTGCTGGGGGGCGGGTTGTTGAGACCCAGTACTTC. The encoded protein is CSAGGRVVETQYF.

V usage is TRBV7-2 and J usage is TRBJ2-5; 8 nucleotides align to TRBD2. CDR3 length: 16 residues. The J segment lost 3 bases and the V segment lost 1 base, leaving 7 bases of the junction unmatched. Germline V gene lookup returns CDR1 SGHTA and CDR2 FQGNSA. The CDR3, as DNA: TGTGCCAGCAGCTTAGATGGGACTAGAGTCAAAGAGACCCAGTACTTC. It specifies CASSLDGTRVKETQYF.

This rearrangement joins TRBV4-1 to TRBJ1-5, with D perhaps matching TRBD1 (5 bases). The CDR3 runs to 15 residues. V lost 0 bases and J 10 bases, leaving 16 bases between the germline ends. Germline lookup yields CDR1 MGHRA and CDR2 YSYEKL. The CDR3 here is CASSQEVVGRGPQHF. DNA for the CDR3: TGCGCCAGCAGCCAAGAAGTCGTAGGGAGGGGACCCCAGCATTTT.

CDR3 coding DNA: TGTGCCAGCAGCGGAGAGGGCCCGTCACCCCTCCACTTT. This translates into CASSGEGPSPLHF. The rearrangement links TRBV7-9 to TRBJ1-6, with D unresolved. The V gene lost 5 bases and the J gene lost 10 bases, with 12 bases spanning the gap. The germline V gene encodes CDR1 SEHNR and CDR2 FQNEAQ (reference sequence). There are 13 residues in the CDR3.

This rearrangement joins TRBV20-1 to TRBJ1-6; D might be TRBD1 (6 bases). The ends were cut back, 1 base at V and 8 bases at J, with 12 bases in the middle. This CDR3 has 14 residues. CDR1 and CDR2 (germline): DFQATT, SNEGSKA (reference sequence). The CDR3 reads CSARAPQGDSPLHF. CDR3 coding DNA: TGCAGTGCTAGAGCCCCACAGGGTGATTCACCCCTCCACTTT.

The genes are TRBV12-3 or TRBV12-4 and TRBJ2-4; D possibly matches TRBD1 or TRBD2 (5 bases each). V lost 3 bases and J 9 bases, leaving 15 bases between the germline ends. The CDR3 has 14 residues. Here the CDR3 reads CASSFGAGISIQYF. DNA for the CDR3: TGTGCCAGCAGTTTCGGGGCTGGAATTAGCATTCAGTACTTC.